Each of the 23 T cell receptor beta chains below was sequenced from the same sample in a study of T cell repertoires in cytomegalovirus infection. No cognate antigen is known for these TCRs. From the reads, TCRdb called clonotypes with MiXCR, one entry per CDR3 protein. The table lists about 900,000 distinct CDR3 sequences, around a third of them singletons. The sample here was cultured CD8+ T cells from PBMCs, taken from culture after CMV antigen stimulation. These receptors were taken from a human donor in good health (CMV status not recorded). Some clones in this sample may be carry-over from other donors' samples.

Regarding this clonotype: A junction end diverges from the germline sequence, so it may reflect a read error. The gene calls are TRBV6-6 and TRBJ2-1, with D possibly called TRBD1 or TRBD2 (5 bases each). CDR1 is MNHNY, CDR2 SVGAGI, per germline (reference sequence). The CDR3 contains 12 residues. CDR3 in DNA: TGCGGGACCCAGGGTTATTACAATGAGCAGTTCTTC. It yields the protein CGTQGYYNEQFF.

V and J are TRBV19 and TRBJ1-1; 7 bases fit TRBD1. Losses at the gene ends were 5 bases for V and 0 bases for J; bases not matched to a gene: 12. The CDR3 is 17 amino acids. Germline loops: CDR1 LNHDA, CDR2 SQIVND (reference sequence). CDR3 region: CASSSLDRDDMNTEAFF. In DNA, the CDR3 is TGTGCCAGTAGTTCCCTAGACAGGGACGATATGAACACTGAAGCTTTCTTT. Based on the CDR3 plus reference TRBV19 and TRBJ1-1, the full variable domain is DGGITQSPKYLFRKEGQNVTLSCEQNLNHDAMYWYRQDPGQGLRLIYYSQIVNDFQKGDIAEGYSVSREKKESFPLTVTSAQKNPTAFYLCASSSLDRDDMNTEAFFGQGTRLTVV.

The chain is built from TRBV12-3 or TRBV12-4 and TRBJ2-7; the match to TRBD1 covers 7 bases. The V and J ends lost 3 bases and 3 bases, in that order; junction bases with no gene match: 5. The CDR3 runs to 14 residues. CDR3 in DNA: TGTGCCAGCAGTTTCACAGGGGTTGGCTACGAGCAGTACTTC. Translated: CASSFTGVGYEQYF.

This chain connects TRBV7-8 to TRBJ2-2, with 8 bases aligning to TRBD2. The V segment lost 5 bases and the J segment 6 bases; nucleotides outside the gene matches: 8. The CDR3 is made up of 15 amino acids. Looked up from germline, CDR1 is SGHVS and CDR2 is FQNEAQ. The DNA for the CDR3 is TGTGCCAGCAGCAAAAGCGGGGGATGGGCCGGGGAGCTGTTTTTT. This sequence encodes CASSKSGGWAGELFF.

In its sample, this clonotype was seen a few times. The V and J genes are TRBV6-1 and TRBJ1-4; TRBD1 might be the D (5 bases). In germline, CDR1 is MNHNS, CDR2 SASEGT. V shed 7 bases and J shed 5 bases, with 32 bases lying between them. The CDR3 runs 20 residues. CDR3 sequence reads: CASTLPGGVKRALGNEKLFF. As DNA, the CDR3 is TGTGCCAGCACCCTACCGGGGGGGGTAAAGCGCGCCCTAGGGAATGAAAAACTGTTTTTT.

CDR3 protein: CSARSGTANSPLHF. The DNA for the CDR3 is TGCAGTGCTAGGTCCGGGACAGCAAATTCACCCCTCCACTTT. The J gene is TRBJ1-6, the V gene TRBV20-1, with 7 bases lining up with TRBD1. CDR3 size: 14 residues. Germline V gives CDR1 DFQATT, CDR2 SNEGSKA (reference sequence). V lost 3 bases to trimming and J lost 7 bases; unmatched junction nucleotides: 6.

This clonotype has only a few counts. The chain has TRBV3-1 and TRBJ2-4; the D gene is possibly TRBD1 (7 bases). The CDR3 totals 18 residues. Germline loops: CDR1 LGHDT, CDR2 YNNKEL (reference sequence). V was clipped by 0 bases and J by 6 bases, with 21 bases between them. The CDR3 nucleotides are TGTGCCAGCAGCCAAGAGAGTCGTAGGAACAGGGGAGGAAACATTCAGTACTTC. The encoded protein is CASSQESRRNRGGNIQYF.

The CDR3 loop is CASSSRGSETGELFF. CDR3 in DNA: TGTGCCAGCAGCTCACGAGGATCAGAGACCGGGGAGCTGTTTTTT. V usage is TRBV5-4 and J usage is TRBJ2-2, with D uncertain. Between the trimmed V and J ends, which lost 3 bases and 5 bases, there was a span of 14 bases. This CDR3 contains 15 residues. Germline CDR1 reads SGHNT; CDR2 reads YYREEE (reference sequence).

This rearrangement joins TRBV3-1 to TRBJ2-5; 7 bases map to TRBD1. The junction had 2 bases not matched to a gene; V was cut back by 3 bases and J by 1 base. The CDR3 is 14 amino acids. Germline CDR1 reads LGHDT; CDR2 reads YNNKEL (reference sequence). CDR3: CASSQGQPQETQYF. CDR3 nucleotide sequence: TGTGCCAGCAGCCAGGGACAGCCCCAAGAGACCCAGTACTTC.

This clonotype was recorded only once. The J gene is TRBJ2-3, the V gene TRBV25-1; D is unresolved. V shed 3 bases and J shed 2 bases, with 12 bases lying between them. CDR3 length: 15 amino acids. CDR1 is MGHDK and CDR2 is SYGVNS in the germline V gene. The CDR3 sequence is CASSEIATYTDTQYF. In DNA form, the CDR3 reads TGTGCCAGCAGTGAGATCGCCACCTACACAGATACGCAGTATTTT.

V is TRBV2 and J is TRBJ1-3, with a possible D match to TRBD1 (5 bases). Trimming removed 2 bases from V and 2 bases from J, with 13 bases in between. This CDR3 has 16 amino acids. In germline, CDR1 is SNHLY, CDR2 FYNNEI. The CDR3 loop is CASSEYASGPGNTIYF. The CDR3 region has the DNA TGTGCCAGCAGTGAATATGCGTCGGGGCCTGGAAACACCATATATTTT.

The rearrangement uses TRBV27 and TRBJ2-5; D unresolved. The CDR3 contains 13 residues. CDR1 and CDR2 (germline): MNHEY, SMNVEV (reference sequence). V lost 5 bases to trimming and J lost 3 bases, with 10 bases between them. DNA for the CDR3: TGTGCCAGCAGTGGAAGGGTGAAAGAGACCCAGTACTTC. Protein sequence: CASSGRVKETQYF.

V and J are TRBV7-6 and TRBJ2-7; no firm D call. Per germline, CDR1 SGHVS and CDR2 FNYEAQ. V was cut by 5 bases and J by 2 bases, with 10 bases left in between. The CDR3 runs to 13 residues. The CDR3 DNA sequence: TGTGCCAGCAGCCGGAACGGAGCCTACGAGCAGTACTTC. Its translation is CASSRNGAYEQYF. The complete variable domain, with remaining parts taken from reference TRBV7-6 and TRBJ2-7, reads GAGVSQSPRYKVTKRGQDVALRCDPISGHVSLYWYRQALGQGPEFLTYFNYEAQQDKSGLPNDRFSAERPEGSISTLTIQRTEQRDSAMYRCASSRNGAYEQYFGPGTRLTVT.

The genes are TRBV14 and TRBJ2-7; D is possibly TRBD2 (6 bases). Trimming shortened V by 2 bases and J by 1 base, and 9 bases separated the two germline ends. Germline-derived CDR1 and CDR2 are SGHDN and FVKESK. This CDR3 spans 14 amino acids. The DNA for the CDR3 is TGTGCCAGCAGCCAATATGGGGGGTCCTACGAGCAGTACTTC. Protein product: CASSQYGGSYEQYF. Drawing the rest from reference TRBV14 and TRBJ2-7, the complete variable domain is EAGVTQFPSHSVIEKGQTVTLRCDPISGHDNLYWYRRVMGKEIKFLLHFVKESKQDESGMPNNRFLAERTGGTYSTLKVQPAELEDSGVYFCASSQYGGSYEQYFGPGTRLTVT.

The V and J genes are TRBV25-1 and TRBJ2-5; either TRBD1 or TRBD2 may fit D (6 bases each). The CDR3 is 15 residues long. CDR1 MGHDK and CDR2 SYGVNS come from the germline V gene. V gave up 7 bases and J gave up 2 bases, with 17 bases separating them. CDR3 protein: CASTRGGFRQETQYF. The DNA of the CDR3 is TGTGCCAGCACCAGAGGGGGGTTCCGGCAAGAGACCCAGTACTTC. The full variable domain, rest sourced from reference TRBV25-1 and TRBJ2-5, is EADIYQTPRYLVIGTGKKITLECSQTMGHDKMYWYQQDPGMELHLIHYSYGVNSTEKGDLSSESTVSRIRTEHFPLTLESARPSHTSQYLCASTRGGFRQETQYFGPGTRLLVL.

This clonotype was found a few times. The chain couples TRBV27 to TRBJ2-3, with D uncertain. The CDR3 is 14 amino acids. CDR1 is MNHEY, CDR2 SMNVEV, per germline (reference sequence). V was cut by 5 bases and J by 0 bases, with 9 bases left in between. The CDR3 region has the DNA TGTGCCAGCAGTCCGTGGCCAAGCACAGATACGCAGTATTTT. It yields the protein CASSPWPSTDTQYF.

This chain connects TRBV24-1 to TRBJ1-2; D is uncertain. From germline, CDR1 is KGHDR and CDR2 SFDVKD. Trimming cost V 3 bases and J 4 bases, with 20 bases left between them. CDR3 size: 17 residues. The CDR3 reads CATSDAAHGEGFYGYTF. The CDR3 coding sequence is TGTGCCACCAGTGATGCCGCACATGGAGAGGGCTTCTATGGCTACACCTTC.

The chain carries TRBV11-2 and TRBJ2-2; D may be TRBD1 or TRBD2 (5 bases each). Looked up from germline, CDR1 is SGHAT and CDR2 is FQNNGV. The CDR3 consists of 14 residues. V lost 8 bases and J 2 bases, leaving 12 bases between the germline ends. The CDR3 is CASGVRGNTGELFF. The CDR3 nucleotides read TGTGCCAGCGGGGTACGGGGCAACACCGGGGAGCTGTTTTTT.

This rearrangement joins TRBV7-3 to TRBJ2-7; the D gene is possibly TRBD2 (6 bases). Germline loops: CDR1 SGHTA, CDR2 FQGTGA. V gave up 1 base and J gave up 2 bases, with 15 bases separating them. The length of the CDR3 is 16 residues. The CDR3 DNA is TGTGCCAGCAGCTTAAGTTACGGAGGGCGCGCCTACGAGCAGTACTTC. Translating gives CASSLSYGGRAYEQYF.

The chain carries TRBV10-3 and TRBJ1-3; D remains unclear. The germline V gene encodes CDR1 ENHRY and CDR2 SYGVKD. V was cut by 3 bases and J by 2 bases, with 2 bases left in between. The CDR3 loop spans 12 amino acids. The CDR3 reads CAISDPGNTIYF. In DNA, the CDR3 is TGTGCCATCAGTGACCCTGGAAACACCATATATTTT.

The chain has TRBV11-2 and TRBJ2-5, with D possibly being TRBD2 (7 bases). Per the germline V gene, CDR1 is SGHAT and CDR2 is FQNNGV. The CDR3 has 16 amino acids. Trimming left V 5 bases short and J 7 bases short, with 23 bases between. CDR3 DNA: TGTGCCAGCAGCCGAAATCGACTAGCCCGAGGGGGGACCCAGTACTTC. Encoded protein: CASSRNRLARGGTQYF.

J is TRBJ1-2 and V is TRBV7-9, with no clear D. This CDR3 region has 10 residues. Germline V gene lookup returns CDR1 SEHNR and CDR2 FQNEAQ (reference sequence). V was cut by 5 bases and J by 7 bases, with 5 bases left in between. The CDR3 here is CASSPPGYTF. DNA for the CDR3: TGTGCCAGCAGCCCCCCTGGCTACACCTTC. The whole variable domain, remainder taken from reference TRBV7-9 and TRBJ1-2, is DTGVSQNPRHKITKRGQNVTFRCDPISEHNRLYWYRQTLGQGPEFLTYFQNEAQLEKSRLLSDRFSAERPKGSFSTLEIQRTEQGDSAMYLCASSPPGYTFGSGTRLTVV.

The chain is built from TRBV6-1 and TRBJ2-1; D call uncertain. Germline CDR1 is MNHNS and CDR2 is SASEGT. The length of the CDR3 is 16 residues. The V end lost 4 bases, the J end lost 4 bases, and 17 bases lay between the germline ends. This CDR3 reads CASSGTKATAYNEQFF. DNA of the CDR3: TGTGCCAGCAGTGGGACGAAGGCGACGGCGTACAATGAGCAGTTCTTC.